The source of this T cell receptor beta chain is a study of tumor-infiltrating lymphocytes in primary liver carcinoma. Study-wide background: Tissue type made little difference to sample yields of roughly 3.65 to 8 million productive TCRbeta reads.

General observations from the study: CD8+ and CD4+ repertoires went uncompared, the samples being bulk unsorted. It was in tumors, not blood, that the top-250-clone fraction was significantly higher (p = 0.039).

The germline CDR1 and CDR2 sequences are SGHAT and FQNNGV. The CDR3 has 19 amino acids. Unsorted whole blood yielded the blood RNA, and germline DNA was also extracted. Infection with HBV was chronic in patients; they were treatment-naive. A note on this clonotype: Antigen: not known. Mismatch with germline at one junction end may stem from a read error.

A constant-region primer served to make TCR beta cDNA from roughly 500 ng total RNA. Investigators got TCR beta libraries out of three nested multiplex PCR rounds, done with slightly modified ARM-PCR. The opening two PCR rounds, roughly 11 cycles each, paired TRBV1-TRBV30 forward primers with a C-beta reverse primer. TCRdb reprocessed the multiplex PCR reads via MiXCR and lists one record per CDR3 protein. This table holds fewer than 350,000 distinct CDR3 sequences, less than 70% found once. The chain couples TRBV11-2 to TRBJ2-2, with a possible D match to TRBD2 (5 bases). The sample taken for sequencing was peripheral blood. The receptor's source is a man aged 40-55 years with primary liver carcinoma and hepatitis B virus infection. The CDR3 nucleotides read TGTGCCAGCAGCCCAGGCTGGGTCGCGCACAGAACGAACACCGGGGAGCTGCTTTTT. Its translation is CASSPGWVAHRTNTGELLF. The complete variable domain, with remaining parts taken from reference TRBV11-2 and TRBJ2-2, reads EAGVAQSPRYKIIEKRQSVAFWCNPISGHATLYWYQQILGQGPKLLIQFQNNGVVDDSQLPKDRFSAERLKGVDSTLKIQPAKLEDSAVYLCASSPGWVAHRTNTGELLFGEGSRLTVL.